This T cell receptor beta chain was sequenced in a study of low-dose radiotherapy and immunotherapy resistance in tumors. Across the whole study: Every 2 weeks, cohort 1 got 0.5 Gy, reaching 6.5 Gy to the planning target volume. The patients were given nivolumab 240 mg every two weeks and ipilimumab 1 mg/kg every six weeks, through an intravenous route.

TRAV- and TRBV-specific primers, spanning alpha and beta chains, primed first-strand cDNA. For amplifying TCRs, the PCR ran for roughly 20 cycles with Phusion, which was used together with a constant-region primer and the adapter on the V primers. Isolated mRNA underwent amplification via in vitro transcription. A single record per CDR3 protein comes from TCRdb applying MiXCR to the reads. The table has more than 50,000 distinct CDR3 sequences, about 26% seen once. This clonotype has ten or more counts. The junction had 2 bases not matched to a gene; V was cut back by 6 bases and J by 2 bases. Germline loops: CDR1 DFQATT, CDR2 SNEGSKA (reference sequence). This CDR3 has 12 residues. The sample's time point: before trial treatment. Those who qualified had advanced solid tumors (lacking tumor-infiltrating lymphocytes).

This TCR was sampled from a male donor with rectosigmoid adenocarcinoma. The rearrangement joins TRBV20-1 to TRBJ2-5; 8 positions agree with TRBD1. The sample consisted of PBMCs, taken before treatment. For the CDR3, the DNA is TGCAGTGCCAGGGGGCTTCAAGAGACCCAGTACTTC. It encodes CSARGLQETQYF.